The 30 T cell receptor beta chains below come from one sample, sequenced in a study of blood T cell repertoires in COVID-19. The data were produced by immunoSEQ multiplex PCR, yet TCRdb's version contains in-frame clones alone and is incomplete. The sample lists under 300,000 clones; around 80% were seen once. The sequenced material came from peripheral blood. These receptors were collected from a woman younger than 30 with acute or convalescent COVID-19.

This chain connects TRBV3-1 (or the pseudogene TRBV3-2) to TRBJ2-1; 9 nucleotides align to TRBD1. V trimming: 2 bases; J trimming: 4 bases; junction bases outside the gene matches: 9. The length of the CDR3 is 17 residues. Germline values: CDR1 LGHDT, CDR2 YNNKEL (reference sequence). For the CDR3, the DNA is TGTGCCAGCAGCCAACCTTCCGGGACAGGGTTATACAATGAGCAGTTCTTC. This encodes CASSQPSGTGLYNEQFF.

The rearrangement joins TRBV19 to TRBJ2-2; 11 nucleotides agree with TRBD2. The length of the CDR3 is 14 residues. Per germline, CDR1 LNHDA and CDR2 SQIVND (reference sequence). V shed 9 bases and J 8 bases; nucleotides not matched to a gene: 8. CDR3 sequence (DNA): TGTGCCAGCCGGAGACTAGCGGGAAAGGGGGAGCTGTTTTTT. This encodes CASRRLAGKGELFF.

V and J are TRBV12-3 or TRBV12-4 and TRBJ1-1; 8 bases fit TRBD1. The CDR3 is 13 residues long. J lost 4 bases, V lost 6 bases, and 4 bases had no gene match. CDR3 loop: CASSDGQGTEAFF. Written as DNA, the CDR3 is TGTGCCAGCAGCGACGGACAGGGCACTGAAGCTTTCTTT.

This chain uses TRBV19 with TRBJ1-6; D gene unclear. The V end lost 4 bases, the J end lost 0 bases, and 7 bases lay between the germline ends. Germline assignment: CDR1 LNHDA and CDR2 SQIVND (reference sequence). The CDR3 totals 15 residues. CDR3 sequence (DNA): TGTGCCAGTAGTACCGGGGACTCCTATAATTCACCCCTCCACTTT. Translating gives CASSTGDSYNSPLHF.

This clone appeared a single time. The rearrangement joins TRBV9 to TRBJ2-1, with 7 bases fitting TRBD2. This CDR3 is built from 16 residues. The V and J ends lost 0 bases and 4 bases, in that order; junction bases with no gene match: 7. From germline, CDR1 is SGDLS and CDR2 YYNGEE. The CDR3: CASSVAWSGTYNEQFF. In DNA form, the CDR3 reads TGTGCCAGCAGCGTAGCATGGAGCGGGACTTACAATGAGCAGTTCTTC.

This clone was seen a few times. The rearrangement uses TRBV6-4 and TRBJ2-2; D ambiguous. This CDR3 spans 13 amino acids. V lost 3 bases and J lost 4, with 6 bases in between. Germline loops: CDR1 MRHNA, CDR2 SNTAGT. Here the CDR3 DNA reads TGTGCCAGCAGTGAGGCCAGCACCGGGGAGCTGTTTTTT. Translated, it gives CASSEASTGELFF.

This chain uses TRBV7-2 with TRBJ2-7; D ambiguous. The CDR3 has 13 residues. Germline assignment: CDR1 SGHTA and CDR2 FQGNSA. V shed 5 bases and J shed 4 bases, with 12 bases lying between them. Here the CDR3 DNA reads TGTGCCAGCAGCCAGCGCGAGCTATACGAGCAGTACTTC. This gives the protein CASSQRELYEQYF.

The gene calls are TRBV19 and TRBJ1-2, with unresolved D. There are 12 residues in the CDR3. Trimming cost V 10 bases and J 5 bases, with 14 bases left between them. CDR1 is LNHDA and CDR2 is SQIVND in the germline V gene (reference sequence). CDR3 nucleotide sequence: TGTGCCACCGAGGTGGGAGGATATGGCTACACCTTC. Residues: CATEVGGYGYTF. The full variable domain, completed using reference TRBV19 and TRBJ1-2, is DGGITQSPKYLFRKEGQNVTLSCEQNLNHDAMYWYRQDPGQGLRLIYYSQIVNDFQKGDIAEGYSVSREKKESFPLTVTSAQKNPTAFYLCATEVGGYGYTFGSGTRLTVV.

The chain has TRBV5-4 and TRBJ1-2, with D hard to call. The CDR3 is 13 amino acids. Trimming cost V 4 bases and J 2 bases, with 9 bases left between them. CDR1 and CDR2 (germline): SGHNT, YYREEE (reference sequence). For the CDR3, the DNA is TGTGCCAGCAGCGTCGACGGGAACTATGGCTACACCTTC. Translated: CASSVDGNYGYTF. Together with reference TRBV5-4 and TRBJ1-2, the CDR3 gives the full variable domain: ETGVTQSPTHLIKTRGQQVTLRCSSQSGHNTVSWYQQALGQGPQFIFQYYREEENGRGNFPPRFSGLQFPNYSSELNVNALELDDSALYLCASSVDGNYGYTFGSGTRLTVV.

V is TRBV11-3 and J is TRBJ2-1, with 15 nucleotides matching TRBD2. V lost 4 bases to trimming and J lost 9 bases; unmatched junction nucleotides: 4. The germline V gene has CDR1 SGHNT and CDR2 YENEEA. The CDR3 contains 15 residues. In nucleotides, the CDR3 is TGTGCCAGCAGCTCCCGGGGACTAGCGGGAGGTGAGCAGTTCTTC. Translated, it gives CASSSRGLAGGEQFF.

The chain joins TRBV11-3 to TRBJ2-3; 9 bases are a match to TRBD1. The V segment lost 5 bases and the J segment 6 bases; nucleotides outside the gene matches: 12. CDR1 is SGHNT and CDR2 is YENEEA in the germline V gene. The CDR3 runs 16 residues. The CDR3 DNA sequence: TGTGCCAGCAGCCCCGGAACAGGGGGCGATTCGGATACGCAGTATTTT. Its protein is CASSPGTGGDSDTQYF.

The chain uses TRBV15 and TRBJ2-6; no firm D call. The CDR3 consists of 16 residues. Germline CDR1 is LNHNV and CDR2 is YYDKDF (reference sequence). Trimming removed 0 bases from V and 0 bases from J, with 6 bases in between. The CDR3 protein is CATSRERNSGANVLTF. Written as DNA, the CDR3 is TGTGCCACCAGCAGAGAGAGAAACTCTGGGGCCAACGTCCTGACTTTC. Together with reference TRBV15 and TRBJ2-6, the CDR3 gives the full variable domain: DAMVIQNPRYQVTQFGKPVTLSCSQTLNHNVMYWYQQKSSQAPKLLFHYYDKDFNNEADTPDNFQSRRPNTSFCFLDIRSPGLGDTAMYLCATSRERNSGANVLTFGAGSRLTVL.

This chain links TRBV18 with TRBJ2-5; TRBD1 matches at 8 bases. Germline lookup yields CDR1 KGHSH and CDR2 LQKENI. V lost 5 bases, J lost 3 bases, and 8 bases stayed unmatched. The CDR3 has 15 amino acids. The CDR3 sequence: CASSRQQGDKETQYF. The CDR3 nucleotides read TGTGCCAGCTCAAGACAACAGGGGGACAAAGAGACCCAGTACTTC.

J is TRBJ2-7 and V is TRBV4-3; D perhaps matches TRBD2 (6 bases). V was clipped by 0 bases and J by 2 bases, with 17 bases between them. The CDR3 covers 17 residues. CDR1 and CDR2 (germline): LGHNA, YSLEER. The DNA for the CDR3 is TGCGCCAGCAGCCAAGAGTATGGGGGGAACACCGCCTACGAGCAGTACTTC. Amino acids: CASSQEYGGNTAYEQYF.

The gene calls are TRBV27 and TRBJ2-7; a possible D gene is TRBD1 (5 bases). The V end lost 6 bases, the J end lost 0 bases, and 9 bases lay between the germline ends. CDR3 length: 13 amino acids. In germline, CDR1 is MNHEY, CDR2 SMNVEV (reference sequence). CDR3 in DNA: TGTGCCAGCAGCCGGACATTCTCCTACGAGCAGTACTTC. Amino acids: CASSRTFSYEQYF.

This clone was counted between two and nine times. The chain is built from TRBV6-1 and TRBJ1-2; D is perhaps TRBD1 (6 bases). The CDR3 is 14 residues long. The ends were cut back, 1 base at V and 3 bases at J, with 9 bases in the middle. CDR1 and CDR2 from the germline V gene are MNHNS and SASEGT. The CDR3 sequence is CASSEEQGYYGYTF. DNA of the CDR3: TGTGCCAGCAGTGAAGAACAGGGATACTATGGCTACACCTTC.

This clone was seen only a few times. The rearrangement joins TRBV6-2 or TRBV6-3 to TRBJ1-5; TRBD1 is a possible D gene (6 bases). The CDR3 sequence is 18 residues long. CDR1 is MNHEY and CDR2 is SVGEGT in the germline V gene. V was pared by 2 bases and J by 1 base, with 18 bases between. The CDR3 region has the DNA TGTGCCAGCAGTTACGGGGCGGCGGGGGCAGTGAGCAATCAGCCCCAGCATTTT. It is translated as CASSYGAAGAVSNQPQHF.

This sequence joins TRBV5-6 and TRBJ2-2; no clear D gene. The CDR3 runs 12 residues. Germline V CDR1 and CDR2: SGHDT, YYEEEE. Trimming removed 0 bases from V and 8 bases from J, with 5 bases in between. CDR3 coding DNA: TGTGCCAGCAGCTTGGGTCCGGGGGAGCTGTTTTTT. Amino acid sequence: CASSLGPGELFF.

CDR3 sequence: CASIEDRDGETQYF. The CDR3 DNA reads as TGTGCCAGCATAGAAGACAGGGACGGGGAGACCCAGTACTTC. V usage is TRBV6-6 and J usage is TRBJ2-5; 7 nucleotides agree with TRBD1. Per germline, CDR1 MNHNY and CDR2 SVGAGI (reference sequence). The length of the CDR3 is 14 residues. V shed 7 bases and J 5 bases; nucleotides not matched to a gene: 10.

The CDR3 protein is CASRDISYNEQFF. CDR3 sequence (DNA): TGTGCCAGTCGCGACATCTCCTACAATGAGCAGTTCTTC. The chain couples TRBV19 to TRBJ2-1; D is unresolved. Trimming cost V 8 bases and J 0 bases, with 8 bases left between them. Germline V gene data show CDR1 as LNHDA and CDR2 as SQIVND (reference sequence). The length of the CDR3 is 13 residues.

This rearrangement joins TRBV6-4 to TRBJ2-1, with 10 positions matching TRBD2. Germline CDR1 MRHNA, CDR2 SNTAGT. V was pared by 5 bases and J by 5 bases, with 9 bases of the junction left unmatched. The CDR3 has 16 residues. CDR3 nucleotides: TGTGCCAGCAGTAGGACTAGCGGCGCGGCGGACAATGAGCAGTTCTTC. This translates into CASSRTSGAADNEQFF.

This rearrangement joins TRBV27 to TRBJ2-2; 7 bases map to TRBD1. With 8 bases clipped from V and 6 bases from J, the junction kept 6 bases outside the gene matches. Germline V gives CDR1 MNHEY, CDR2 SMNVEV (reference sequence). CDR3 size: 13 residues. Here the CDR3 DNA reads TGTGCCAGCGGACGGGACAGCCCCGGGGAGCTGTTTTTT. Protein product: CASGRDSPGELFF.

J is TRBJ1-5 and V is TRBV12-5; D unclear. Trimming removed 5 bases from V and 3 bases from J, with 14 bases in between. Germline CDR1 LGHNT, CDR2 FRNRAP. This CDR3 is 15 amino acids long. CDR3 nucleotides: TGTGCTAGTGGTATCGGAGACGGCTCCAATCAGCCCCAGCATTTT. Its translation is CASGIGDGSNQPQHF.

This sequence joins TRBV27 and TRBJ2-1, with TRBD2 matching over 14 bases. V lost 1 base to trimming and J lost 7 bases; unmatched junction nucleotides: 9. The CDR3 totals 18 residues. Germline V gene lookup returns CDR1 MNHEY and CDR2 SMNVEV (reference sequence). DNA of the CDR3: TGTGCCAGCAGTTTATTTGCCGGGACTAGCGGGAGTACGAATGAGCAGTTCTTC. It yields the protein CASSLFAGTSGSTNEQFF.

The chain has TRBV6-4 and TRBJ1-5, with a tentative D call TRBD1 (6 bases). Germline loops: CDR1 MRHNA, CDR2 SNTAGT. CDR3 length equals 14 residues. Between the trimmed V and J ends, which lost 2 bases and 9 bases, there was a span of 14 bases. The CDR3 region has the DNA TGTGCCAGCAGTGACGGAGTTGCAGGGGCGCCCCAGCATTTT. Translating it yields CASSDGVAGAPQHF.

The gene calls are TRBV20-1 and TRBJ1-2; perhaps TRBD1 as D (5 bases). CDR3 length: 15 amino acids. Germline assignment: CDR1 DFQATT and CDR2 SNEGSKA (reference sequence). Trimming pared 3 bases from V and 3 bases from J, leaving 17 bases between. This chain's CDR3 is CSASGVSRAHYGYTF. The DNA of the CDR3 is TGCAGTGCTAGTGGGGTTAGCAGGGCGCACTATGGCTACACCTTC.

The CDR3 region is CASSSTGTGGWEQYF. CDR3 DNA sequence: TGTGCCAGCAGTAGTACCGGGACAGGGGGTTGGGAGCAGTACTTC. The chain uses TRBV27 and TRBJ2-7; 11 positions match TRBD1. Germline CDR1 reads MNHEY; CDR2 reads SMNVEV (reference sequence). The V gene end was trimmed by 5 bases and the J gene end by 7 bases; junction bases not matched to a gene: 10. The CDR3 has 15 residues.

The chain links TRBV5-1 to TRBJ2-7, with D tentatively TRBD1 (6 bases). The V gene's germline CDR1 is SGHRS and CDR2 YFSETQ. Trimming pared 4 bases from V and 2 bases from J, leaving 10 bases between. The CDR3 extends over 13 amino acids. CDR3 in amino acids: CASSAGTTYEQYF. The CDR3 DNA follows: TGCGCCAGCAGCGCCGGGACAACCTACGAGCAGTACTTC.

J is TRBJ1-2 and V is TRBV4-3; 9 bases map to TRBD1. The CDR3 length is 18 residues. Germline V gives CDR1 LGHNA, CDR2 YSLEER. The junction had 14 bases not matched to a gene; V was cut back by 0 bases and J by 6 bases. In nucleotides, the CDR3 is TGCGCCAGCAGCCAAGACCTACGCGGACAGGGGCGATCAGATGGCTACACCTTC. It specifies CASSQDLRGQGRSDGYTF.

The gene calls are TRBV19 and TRBJ2-7, with D perhaps TRBD2 (6 bases). V lost 1 base and J lost 1, with 8 bases in between. The CDR3 totals 14 residues. Germline CDR1 and CDR2: LNHDA and SQIVND (reference sequence). This CDR3 reads CASSIVAGSYEQYF. DNA of the CDR3: TGTGCCAGTAGTATAGTCGCGGGGTCCTACGAGCAGTACTTC.